These 20 T cell receptor beta chains share one sample of origin, sequenced in a study of T cells of healthy individuals. TCRdb called the 5' RACE reads again in MiXCR, with one record for every CDR3 protein. This sample carries 60,000 to 80,000 distinct CDR3 sequences, roughly 16% of them seen once, and the ten largest clones take around 5%. These receptors were obtained from a human donor in good health.

This clonotype has a count of ten or more. The V gene is TRBV2, the J gene TRBJ2-5; 8 bases are shared with TRBD2. The CDR3 sequence is 14 residues long. V trimming: 0 bases; J trimming: 6 bases; junction bases outside the gene matches: 3. Germline V CDR1 and CDR2: SNHLY, FYNNEI. The CDR3 protein is CASSEAGLAKTQYF. CDR3 bases: TGTGCCAGCAGTGAAGCCGGACTAGCCAAGACCCAGTACTTC.

This clonotype came up many times. This sequence joins TRBV27 and TRBJ1-5; D remains ambiguous. The germline gives CDR1 MNHEY, CDR2 SMNVEV (reference sequence). CDR3 length: 16 residues. Trimming removed 5 bases from V and 2 bases from J, with 16 bases in between. CDR3 in DNA: TGTGCCAGCAGTCCCATCGATTTGGGTGGCAATCAGCCCCAGCATTTT. Encoded protein: CASSPIDLGGNQPQHF.

This clonotype was found a few times. This sequence joins TRBV7-2 and TRBJ2-5; 10 positions match TRBD2. Germline V lookup: CDR1 SGHTA, CDR2 FQGNSA. There are 14 residues in the CDR3. V lost 4 bases, J lost 5 bases, and 4 bases stayed unmatched. CDR3 DNA sequence: TGTGCCAGCAGCTCCCTAGCGGGAGTTGAGACCCAGTACTTC. This translates into CASSSLAGVETQYF. The full variable domain, its missing parts supplied by reference TRBV7-2 and TRBJ2-5, is GAGVSQSPSNKVTEKGKDVELRCDPISGHTALYWYRQSLGQGLEFLIYFQGNSAPDKSGLPSDRFSAERTGGSVSTLTIQRTQQEDSAVYLCASSSLAGVETQYFGPGTRLLVL.

This clonotype has ten or more counts. V and J are TRBV6-2 or TRBV6-3 and TRBJ1-1; TRBD1 is a possible D gene (6 bases). V dropped 4 bases and J dropped 1 base, with 10 bases sitting between them. The CDR3 runs 14 residues. From germline, CDR1 is MNHEY and CDR2 SVGEGT. In DNA, the CDR3 is TGTGCCAGCAGTTTCGAGGGGGAGAACACTGAAGCTTTCTTT. As protein: CASSFEGENTEAFF.

The CDR3 loop is CASSLAGVSYEQYF. CDR3 sequence (DNA): TGTGCCAGCAGCTTAGCGGGGGTTTCCTACGAGCAGTACTTC. The V gene is TRBV7-2, the J gene TRBJ2-7, with D perhaps given as TRBD1 or TRBD2 (5 bases each). V lost 0 bases and J lost 1, with 7 bases in between. The length of the CDR3 is 14 residues. CDR1 is SGHTA and CDR2 is FQGNSA in the germline V gene.

J is TRBJ1-6 and V is TRBV28; 7 bases match TRBD1. Germline CDR1 is MDHEN and CDR2 is SYDVKM. This CDR3 comprises 15 residues. V dropped 5 bases and J dropped 4; count of bases not matched to a gene: 5. CDR3 region: CASSPSGGYNSPLHF. The CDR3 DNA sequence: TGTGCCAGCAGTCCGTCAGGGGGTTATAATTCACCCCTCCACTTT.

The chain is built from TRBV5-1 and TRBJ2-5; 12 bases fit TRBD2. J was trimmed by 4 bases and V by 0 bases; bases with no gene match: 4. Germline V CDR1 and CDR2: SGHRS, YFSETQ. The CDR3 has 16 amino acids. As DNA, the CDR3 is TGCGCCAGCAGCTTGGATGGACTAGCGGGGCTAGAGACCCAGTACTTC. Protein product: CASSLDGLAGLETQYF.

A few counts support this clonotype. The V call is TRBV19, the J call TRBJ2-2; no firm D call. Trimming took off 3 bases at V and 4 bases at J, with 3 bases between the two ends. The CDR3 covers 12 residues. The germline CDR1 and CDR2 sequences are LNHDA and SQIVND (reference sequence). The CDR3 reads CASSIGTGELFF. The CDR3 DNA sequence: TGTGCCAGTAGTATTGGCACCGGGGAGCTGTTTTTT.

The gene calls are TRBV6-1 and TRBJ1-5, with D perhaps matching TRBD1 (6 bases). V shed 5 bases and J shed 0 bases, with 14 bases lying between them. Germline V gene data show CDR1 as MNHNS and CDR2 as SASEGT. The CDR3 contains 16 residues. The CDR3 loop reads CASSRTVADSNQPQHF. The CDR3 DNA sequence: TGTGCCAGCAGTCGGACAGTGGCTGATAGCAATCAGCCCCAGCATTTT.

This clonotype was detected many times. The gene calls are TRBV9 and TRBJ2-1, with D possibly being TRBD2 (6 bases). Germline loops: CDR1 SGDLS, CDR2 YYNGEE. The CDR3 spans 14 residues. V was cut by 0 bases and J by 10 bases, with 14 bases left in between. For the CDR3, the DNA is TGTGCCAGCAGCGTAGAACGGGGGAGGACGGAGCAGTTCTTC. Encoded protein: CASSVERGRTEQFF.

The chain carries TRBV10-2 and TRBJ2-1; D could derive from TRBD1 or TRBD2 (5 bases each). Trimming pared 6 bases from V and 2 bases from J, leaving 14 bases between. The CDR3 has 15 residues. Germline lookup yields CDR1 WSHSY and CDR2 SAAADI. CDR3 sequence reads: CASRPGQGTYNEQFF. The DNA for the CDR3 is TGCGCCAGCAGACCGGGGCAGGGAACCTACAATGAGCAGTTCTTC.

The V call is TRBV25-1, the J call TRBJ2-1, with D tentatively TRBD1 (6 bases). The CDR3 runs 11 residues. V was shortened by 10 bases and J by 9 bases, with 13 bases between the two germline ends. In germline, CDR1 is MGHDK, CDR2 SYGVNS. The CDR3 is CAKRTVGEQFF. CDR3 bases: TGTGCCAAGAGGACAGTCGGTGAGCAGTTCTTC.

The chain is built from TRBV3-1 and TRBJ2-5; D not resolved. The CDR3 contains 16 residues. CDR1 and CDR2 from the germline V gene are LGHDT and YNNKEL (reference sequence). Deletions cut 4 bases from V and 1 base from J, with 16 bases between. For the CDR3, the DNA is TGTGCCAGCAGCCCCTACGCACCGGTCGGCCAAGAGACCCAGTACTTC. Protein product: CASSPYAPVGQETQYF.

V is TRBV5-1 and J is TRBJ1-4; D gene uncertain. Germline V gene lookup returns CDR1 SGHRS and CDR2 YFSETQ. V lost 0 bases, J lost 7 bases, and 10 bases lay in between. The CDR3 is 14 amino acids. This CDR3 is CASSLGYQGEKLFF. The CDR3 DNA reads as TGCGCCAGCAGCTTGGGGTATCAAGGTGAAAAACTGTTTTTT.

This clonotype was found a few times. The V call is TRBV20-1, the J call TRBJ2-5, with unresolved D. Deletions cut 5 bases from V and 4 bases from J, with 8 bases between. The CDR3 has 11 residues. CDR1 is DFQATT, CDR2 SNEGSKA, per germline (reference sequence). CDR3 amino acids: CSAGPGETQYF. DNA for the CDR3: TGCAGTGCTGGCCCAGGAGAGACCCAGTACTTC.

This clonotype has only a few counts. This sequence joins TRBV28 and TRBJ2-3, with 7 bases lining up with TRBD2. The CDR3 length is 15 residues. V lost 2 bases, J lost 0 bases, and 2 bases stayed unmatched. The V gene's germline CDR1 is MDHEN and CDR2 SYDVKM. CDR3 sequence reads: CASSLLAVSTDTQYF. The CDR3 DNA follows: TGTGCCAGCAGTTTACTAGCGGTGAGCACAGATACGCAGTATTTT.

This clonotype was observed a few times. The chain is built from TRBV7-2 and TRBJ2-6; D ambiguous. The germline V and J ends were trimmed by 1 base and 0 bases, with 7 bases remaining between them. Germline loops: CDR1 SGHTA, CDR2 FQGNSA. The CDR3 runs 16 residues. CDR3 sequence (DNA): TGTGCCAGCAGCTTAGACCCAGGCTCTGGGGCCAACGTCCTGACTTTC. Translated, it gives CASSLDPGSGANVLTF.

To note about this clonotype: This may be a read error, as it is one base from a much larger clone. V and J are TRBV12-3 or TRBV12-4 and TRBJ2-1; the D is unclear. The CDR3 runs 15 residues. In nucleotides, the CDR3 is TGTGCCAGCAGTCGGGTATTGGATCCTAAATCTGAGCAGCTCTTC. It translates to CASSRVLDPKSEQLF.

This clonotype was counted at least ten times. The chain recombines TRBV29-1 with TRBJ1-1; D call uncertain. CDR1 is SQVTM and CDR2 is ANQGSEA in the germline V gene. Trimming stripped 5 bases from V and 5 bases from J, with 18 bases between. The CDR3 is 14 amino acids. The CDR3 spells CSVYPGAGGTEAFF. The CDR3 nucleotides read TGCAGCGTTTACCCTGGTGCAGGTGGAACTGAAGCTTTCTTT.

This clonotype was detected a few times. The chain joins TRBV29-1 to TRBJ2-4, with TRBD1 identical over 8 bases. J was trimmed by 7 bases and V by 8 bases; bases with no gene match: 13. Germline V lookup: CDR1 SQVTM, CDR2 ANQGSEA. The CDR3 spans 14 residues. The CDR3 coding sequence is TGCAGCTTCGGGTGGGACAGGCGCCCGAACATTCAGTACTTC. Its protein is CSFGWDRRPNIQYF.